The 15 T cell receptor beta chains given below trace back to one sample, sequenced in a study of blood T cell repertoires in COVID-19. TCRdb keeps only in-frame clones here, not all; method: immunoSEQ multiplex PCR. The sample records about 350,000 clones, approximately 86% being singletons. The sample taken for sequencing was peripheral blood. The receptors come from a man aged 25 to 40 with COVID-19, enrolled during active disease.

In this sample, this clone turned up a few times. The chain employs TRBV7-6 and TRBJ1-4; the match to TRBD1 covers 8 bases. The germline CDR1 and CDR2 sequences are SGHVS and FNYEAQ. Unmatched junction bases numbered 6, after V lost 1 base and J lost 11 bases. The CDR3 totals 14 residues. CDR3 loop: CASSLDTGGDKLFF. The CDR3 DNA is TGTGCCAGCAGCTTAGACACAGGGGGAGATAAACTGTTTTTT.

J is TRBJ2-3 and V is TRBV24-1; 13 bases are shared with TRBD2. Germline V gene sequence: CDR1 KGHDR, CDR2 SFDVKD. The CDR3 totals 16 residues. Trimming took 4 bases from V and 5 from J; bases not matched to a gene: 5. CDR3 in amino acids: CATSDPTSGRIDTQYF. CDR3 coding DNA: TGTGCCACCAGTGACCCGACTAGCGGGAGGATAGATACGCAGTATTTT.

The V gene is TRBV7-9, the J gene TRBJ2-1, with D unclear. The CDR3 length is 19 residues. Germline CDR1 SEHNR, CDR2 FQNEAQ (reference sequence). V shed 1 base and J shed 0 bases, with 19 bases lying between them. CDR3 sequence: CASSLDVRTHESSYNEQFF. In nucleotides, the CDR3 is TGTGCCAGCAGCTTAGACGTTCGCACCCACGAGAGCTCCTACAATGAGCAGTTCTTC.

The V and J genes are TRBV30 and TRBJ2-1; TRBD2 aligns across 10 bases. CDR1 and CDR2 from the germline V gene are GTSNPN and SVGIG (reference sequence). This CDR3 spans 23 amino acids. Trimming at V came to 3 bases and at J to 4 bases, leaving 30 bases not matched to a gene. As DNA, the CDR3 is TGTGCCTGGAGGTTCCCCCTACCACGGGCTAGCGGGAGCCCCATAATCAGATACAATGAGCAGTTCTTC. Its translation: CAWRFPLPRASGSPIIRYNEQFF.

This clone was found once. V usage is TRBV2 and J usage is TRBJ2-7, with TRBD1 as a possible D gene (5 bases). V was trimmed by 2 bases and J by 6 bases, leaving 14 bases between them. The germline V gene encodes CDR1 SNHLY and CDR2 FYNNEI. CDR3 size: 14 residues. This chain's CDR3 is CASSELGLKPEQYF. CDR3 sequence (DNA): TGTGCCAGCAGTGAACTGGGGCTAAAACCCGAGCAGTACTTC.

In its sample, this clone was seen a few times. The rearrangement links TRBV7-3 to TRBJ2-7; possible D gene TRBD2, 6 bases. The V gene lost 4 bases and the J gene lost 2 bases, with 18 bases spanning the gap. There are 16 residues in the CDR3. CDR1 and CDR2 from the germline V gene are SGHTA and FQGTGA. This chain's CDR3 is CASSSGGREGTYEQYF. The CDR3 coding sequence is TGTGCCAGCAGCTCCGGTGGGCGGGAAGGCACCTACGAGCAGTACTTC.

This chain uses TRBV7-9 with TRBJ1-2; a possible D gene is TRBD1 (5 bases). The germline CDR1 and CDR2 sequences are SEHNR and FQNEAQ (reference sequence). Trimming cost V 7 bases and J 0 bases, with 15 bases left between them. This CDR3 region has 15 residues. CDR3 in amino acids: CASIGSRDSNYGYTF. In DNA, the CDR3 is TGTGCCAGCATCGGGTCCAGGGATTCTAACTATGGCTACACCTTC.

Notes on this clone: Other DNA sequences in this specimen translate into the identical CDR3. The rearrangement links TRBV6-2 or TRBV6-3 to TRBJ2-3, with 9 bases aligning to TRBD2. CDR1 MNHEY and CDR2 SVGEGT come from the germline V gene. This CDR3 region has 15 residues. Trimming at V came to 4 bases and at J to 6 bases, leaving 8 bases not matched to a gene. The CDR3 sequence: CASSLAGAGADTQYF. Here the CDR3 DNA reads TGTGCCAGCAGTTTAGCGGGAGCCGGTGCGGATACGCAGTATTTT.

This rearrangement joins TRBV5-4 to TRBJ2-7; 9 bases align to TRBD1. The CDR3 has 15 amino acids. V dropped 3 bases and J dropped 0; count of bases not matched to a gene: 4. Germline CDR1 and CDR2: SGHNT and YYREEE (reference sequence). CDR3 DNA sequence: TGTGCCAGCAGCTCCAGACAGGGGGACTCCTACGAGCAGTACTTC. Its translation is CASSSRQGDSYEQYF.

V usage is TRBV5-1 and J usage is TRBJ2-7; D ambiguous. Germline CDR1 and CDR2: SGHRS and YFSETQ. This CDR3 comprises 12 residues. V was shortened by 1 base and J by 3 bases, with 5 bases between the two germline ends. This chain's CDR3 is CASSLKYYEQYF. Written as DNA, the CDR3 is TGCGCCAGCAGCTTGAAATACTACGAGCAGTACTTC.

This clone has more than one count but fewer than ten. The V and J genes are TRBV7-3 and TRBJ2-1; a possible D gene is TRBD2 (5 bases). Trimming took off 2 bases at V and 6 bases at J, with 17 bases between the two ends. The CDR3 is made up of 16 amino acids. The germline V gene encodes CDR1 SGHTA and CDR2 FQGTGA. Here the CDR3 DNA reads TGTGCCAGCAGCTTAGAAGCGGCACACAAAGGCAATGAGCAGTTCTTC. It yields the protein CASSLEAAHKGNEQFF. Combining the CDR3 with reference TRBV7-3 and TRBJ2-1 gives the whole variable domain GAGVSQTPSNKVTEKGKYVELRCDPISGHTALYWYRQSLGQGPEFLIYFQGTGAADDSGLPNDRFFAVRPEGSVSTLKIQRTERGDSAVYLCASSLEAAHKGNEQFFGPGTRLTVL.

The V call is TRBV4-3, the J call TRBJ2-1; D ambiguous. Trimming removed 0 bases at V and 0 bases at J, with 6 bases between. This CDR3 is built from 15 residues. Germline CDR1 is LGHNA and CDR2 is YSLEER. Here the CDR3 reads CASSQEVSSYNEQFF. The CDR3, as DNA: TGCGCCAGCAGCCAAGAGGTGAGCTCCTACAATGAGCAGTTCTTC.

The CDR3 spells CASSLDYSPLHF. In nucleotides, the CDR3 is TGTGCCAGCAGCCTAGACTATTCACCCCTCCACTTT. The chain uses TRBV5-6 and TRBJ1-6, with D uncertain. V was shortened by 4 bases and J by 8 bases, with 7 bases between the two germline ends. Germline V gene lookup returns CDR1 SGHDT and CDR2 YYEEEE. There are 12 residues in the CDR3.

The chain has TRBV6-2 or TRBV6-3 and TRBJ2-7; 7 positions match TRBD2. V lost 6 bases to trimming and J lost 3 bases; unmatched junction nucleotides: 14. This CDR3 comprises 16 residues. The germline V gene has CDR1 MNHEY and CDR2 SVGEGT. The CDR3 loop reads CASSRFLGTTDYEQYF. As DNA, the CDR3 is TGTGCCAGCAGCCGGTTTTTGGGGACTACCGACTACGAGCAGTACTTC.

The chain employs TRBV7-6 and TRBJ2-7; TRBD2 matches at 11 bases. Germline assignment: CDR1 SGHVS and CDR2 FNYEAQ. The J segment lost 2 bases and the V segment lost 7 bases, leaving 7 bases of the junction unmatched. This CDR3 comprises 15 residues. The CDR3 sequence is CASTYGLAGTYEQYF. As DNA, the CDR3 is TGTGCCAGCACCTACGGACTAGCGGGCACCTACGAGCAGTACTTC.